This T cell receptor (beta chain) originates from a study of radiation and T cells in renal cell carcinoma. Study conclusions and caveats: Without pretreatment biopsies, baseline tumor clonotype presence was undetermined. Top tumor clonotypes rose in blood 2 weeks post-radiation, then contracted.

Of note for this clone: Antigen specificity is unknown.

This CDR3 comprises 13 residues. Germline CDR1 and CDR2: SNHLY and FYNNEI. The V end was cut by 6 bases, the J end by 7 bases, with 12 bases between. Time point of the sample: blood 4 weeks post-SBRT, at nephrectomy. Treatment described: 15 Gy SBRT to primary tumor, nephrectomy 4 weeks later. Nephrectomy followed 15 Gy stereotactic body radiation by 4 weeks. After SBRT, blood was collected at 2 and 4 weeks, plus baseline. TCRdb's copy holds only in-frame clones and misses some; the assay was immunoSEQ multiplex PCR. This table holds around 100,000 clones, about 79% found once. The source was blood, collected from a patient whose treatment included radiotherapy and nephrectomy. The V and J genes are TRBV2 and TRBJ1-4, with D tentatively TRBD1 (5 bases). The clonotype comes from a man aged 55-75 years with renal cell carcinoma. CDR3 bases: TGTGCCAGCAGGGGGACCCCAGGTGAAAAACTGTTTTTT. Protein: CASRGTPGEKLFF.